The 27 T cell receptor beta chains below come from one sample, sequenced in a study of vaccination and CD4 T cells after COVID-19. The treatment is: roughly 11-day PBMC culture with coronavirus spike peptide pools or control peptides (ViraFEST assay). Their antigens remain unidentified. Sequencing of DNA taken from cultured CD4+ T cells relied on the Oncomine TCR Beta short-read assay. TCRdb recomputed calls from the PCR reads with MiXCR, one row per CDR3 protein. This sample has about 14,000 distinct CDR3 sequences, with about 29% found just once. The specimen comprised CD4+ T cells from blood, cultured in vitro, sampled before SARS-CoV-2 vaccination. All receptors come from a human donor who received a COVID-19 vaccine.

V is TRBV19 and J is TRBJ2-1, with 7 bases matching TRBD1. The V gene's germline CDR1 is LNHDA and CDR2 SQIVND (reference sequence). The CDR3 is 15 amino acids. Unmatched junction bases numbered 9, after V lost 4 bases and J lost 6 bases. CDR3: CASSNDRDRGNEQFF. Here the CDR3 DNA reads TGTGCCAGTAGTAACGACAGGGATCGTGGCAATGAGCAGTTCTTC.

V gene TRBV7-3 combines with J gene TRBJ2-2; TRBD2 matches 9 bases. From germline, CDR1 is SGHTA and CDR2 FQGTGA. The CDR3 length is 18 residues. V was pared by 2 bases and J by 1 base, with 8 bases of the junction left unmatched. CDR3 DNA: TGTGCCAGCAGCTTACGGCCTGGGACTAGCCTGAACACCGGGGAGCTGTTTTTT. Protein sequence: CASSLRPGTSLNTGELFF.

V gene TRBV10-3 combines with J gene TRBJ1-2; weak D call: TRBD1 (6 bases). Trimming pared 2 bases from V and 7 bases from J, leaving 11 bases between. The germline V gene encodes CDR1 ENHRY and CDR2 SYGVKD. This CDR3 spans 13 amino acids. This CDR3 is CAISEPETGGYTF. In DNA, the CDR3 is TGTGCCATCAGTGAGCCGGAGACAGGTGGCTACACCTTC.

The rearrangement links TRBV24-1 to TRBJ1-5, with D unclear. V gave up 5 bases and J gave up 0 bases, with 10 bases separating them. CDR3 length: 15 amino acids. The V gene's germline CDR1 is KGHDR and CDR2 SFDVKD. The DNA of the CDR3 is TGTGCCACCAGTGTTGGGTTTCATAGCAATCAGCCCCAGCATTTT. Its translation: CATSVGFHSNQPQHF.

DNA for the CDR3: TGTGCCAGCAGCTTCATAGCGGGGGGGGGTTCGAAGACCCAGTACTTC. Protein: CASSFIAGGGSKTQYF. This chain joins TRBV7-2 and TRBJ2-5, with 11 bases fitting TRBD2. The CDR3 extends over 16 amino acids. Looked up from germline, CDR1 is SGHTA and CDR2 is FQGNSA. The J segment lost 6 bases and the V segment lost 3 bases, leaving 9 bases of the junction unmatched.

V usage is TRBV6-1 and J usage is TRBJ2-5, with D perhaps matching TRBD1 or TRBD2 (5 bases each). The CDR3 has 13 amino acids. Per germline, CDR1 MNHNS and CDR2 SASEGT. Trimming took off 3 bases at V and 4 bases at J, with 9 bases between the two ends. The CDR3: CASSDLGGETQYF. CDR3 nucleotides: TGTGCCAGCAGTGATCTTGGGGGAGAGACCCAGTACTTC.

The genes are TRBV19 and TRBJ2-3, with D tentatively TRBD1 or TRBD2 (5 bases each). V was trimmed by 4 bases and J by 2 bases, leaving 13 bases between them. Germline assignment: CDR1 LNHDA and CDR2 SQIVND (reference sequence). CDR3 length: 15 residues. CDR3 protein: CASSKQWGNTDTQYF. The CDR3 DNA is TGTGCCAGTAGTAAACAGTGGGGGAACACAGATACGCAGTATTTT.

CDR3 residues: CASAGTGANVLTF. The CDR3 DNA reads TGTGCCAGTGCTGGGACCGGGGCCAACGTCCTGACTTTC. This chain links TRBV19 with TRBJ2-6; D may match TRBD1 or TRBD2 (5 bases each). CDR1 LNHDA and CDR2 SQIVND come from the germline V gene (reference sequence). This CDR3 is built from 13 residues. The V end was cut by 8 bases, the J end by 4 bases, with 9 bases between.

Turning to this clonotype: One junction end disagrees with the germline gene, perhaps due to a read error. The CDR3 region has the DNA TGTGCCAGCAACCAAGATCGGGACCTGGATGGCACCGGGGAGCTGTTTTTT. Its translation: CASNQDRDLDGTGELFF. This chain joins TRBV4-2 and TRBJ2-2; D assignment may be TRBD1 or TRBD2 (5 bases each). Germline CDR1 and CDR2: LGHNA and YNFKEQ. CDR3 length: 17 residues.

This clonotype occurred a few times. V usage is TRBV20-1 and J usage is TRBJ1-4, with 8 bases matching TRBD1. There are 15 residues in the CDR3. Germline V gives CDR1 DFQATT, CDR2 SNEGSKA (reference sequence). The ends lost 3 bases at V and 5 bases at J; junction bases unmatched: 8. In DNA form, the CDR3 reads TGCAGTGCTAGGGAACAGGGGGATTCAAATGAAAAACTGTTTTTT. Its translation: CSAREQGDSNEKLFF.

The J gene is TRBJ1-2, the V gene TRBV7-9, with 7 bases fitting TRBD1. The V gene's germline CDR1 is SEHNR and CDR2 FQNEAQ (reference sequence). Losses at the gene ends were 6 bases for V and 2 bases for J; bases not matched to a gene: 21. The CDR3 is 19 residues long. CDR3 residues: CASSRRQGPNKKINYGYTF. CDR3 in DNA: TGTGCCAGCAGTCGTCGACAGGGCCCCAATAAAAAAATAAACTATGGCTACACCTTC.

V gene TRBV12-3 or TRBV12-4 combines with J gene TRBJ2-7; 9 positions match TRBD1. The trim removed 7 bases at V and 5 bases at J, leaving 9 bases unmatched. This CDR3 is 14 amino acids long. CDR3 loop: CASTLRGTGNEQYF. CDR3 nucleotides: TGTGCCAGCACCCTTCGGGGGACAGGGAACGAGCAGTACTTC.

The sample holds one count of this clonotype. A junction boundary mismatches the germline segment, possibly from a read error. This CDR3 is CASSLVVNQPQRF. The CDR3 DNA reads TGTGCCAGCAGCTTAGTGGTCAATCAGCCCCAGCGTTTT. V is TRBV7-8 and J is TRBJ1-5; D unclear. The CDR3 extends over 13 amino acids. Germline values: CDR1 SGHVS, CDR2 FQNEAQ. Combining the CDR3 with reference TRBV7-8 and TRBJ1-5 gives the whole variable domain GAGVSQSPRYKVAKRGQDVALRCDPISGHVSLFWYQQALGQGPEFLTYFQNEAQLDKSGLPSDRFFAERPEGSVSTLKIQRTQQEDSAVYLCASSLVVNQPQRFGDGTRLSIL.

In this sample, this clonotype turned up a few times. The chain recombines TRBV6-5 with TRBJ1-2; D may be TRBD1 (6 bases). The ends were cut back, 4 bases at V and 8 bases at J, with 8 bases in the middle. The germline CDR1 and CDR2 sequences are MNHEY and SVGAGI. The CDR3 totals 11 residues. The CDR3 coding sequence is TGTGCCAGCAGTTGGGGGGGCGGCTACACCTTC. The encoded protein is CASSWGGGYTF.

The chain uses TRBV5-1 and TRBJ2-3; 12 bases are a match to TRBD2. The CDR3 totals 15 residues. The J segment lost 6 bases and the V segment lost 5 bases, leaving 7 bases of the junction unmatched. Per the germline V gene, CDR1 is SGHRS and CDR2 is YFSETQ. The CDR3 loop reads CASSPSGGARDTQYF. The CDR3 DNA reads TGCGCCAGCAGTCCTAGCGGGGGGGCCCGGGATACGCAGTATTTT.

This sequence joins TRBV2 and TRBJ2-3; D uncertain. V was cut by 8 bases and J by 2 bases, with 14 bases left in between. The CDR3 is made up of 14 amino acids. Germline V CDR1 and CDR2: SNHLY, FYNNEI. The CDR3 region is CASSLSAVTDTQYF. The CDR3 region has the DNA TGTGCCAGCTCGTTAAGTGCGGTCACAGATACGCAGTATTTT.

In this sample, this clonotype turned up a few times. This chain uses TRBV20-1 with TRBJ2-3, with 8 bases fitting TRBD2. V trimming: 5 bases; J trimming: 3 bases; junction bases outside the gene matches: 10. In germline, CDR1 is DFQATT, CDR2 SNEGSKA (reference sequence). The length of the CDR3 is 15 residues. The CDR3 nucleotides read TGCAGTGCTCCTACTGTGGGACTAGGAACAGATACGCAGTATTTT. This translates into CSAPTVGLGTDTQYF.

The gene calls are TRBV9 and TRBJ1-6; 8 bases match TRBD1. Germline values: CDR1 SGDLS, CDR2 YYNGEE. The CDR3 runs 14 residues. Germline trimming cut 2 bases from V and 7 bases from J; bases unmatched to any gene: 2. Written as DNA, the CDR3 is TGTGCCAGCAGCGTTACAGGGGGAAATTCACCCCTCCACTTT. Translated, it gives CASSVTGGNSPLHF.

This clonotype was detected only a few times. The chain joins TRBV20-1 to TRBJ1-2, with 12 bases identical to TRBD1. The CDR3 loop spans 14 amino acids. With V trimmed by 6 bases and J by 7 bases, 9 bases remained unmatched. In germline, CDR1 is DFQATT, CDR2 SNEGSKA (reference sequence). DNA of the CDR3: TGCAGTGCGGGCTCCGGGACAGGGGGCGGTGGCTACACCTTC. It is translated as CSAGSGTGGGGYTF.

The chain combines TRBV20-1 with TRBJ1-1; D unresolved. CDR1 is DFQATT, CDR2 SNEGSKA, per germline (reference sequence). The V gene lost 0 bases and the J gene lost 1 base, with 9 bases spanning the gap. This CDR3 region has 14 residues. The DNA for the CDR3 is TGCAGTGCTAGAGATCACGGGAAGAACACTGAAGCTTTCTTT. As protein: CSARDHGKNTEAFF.

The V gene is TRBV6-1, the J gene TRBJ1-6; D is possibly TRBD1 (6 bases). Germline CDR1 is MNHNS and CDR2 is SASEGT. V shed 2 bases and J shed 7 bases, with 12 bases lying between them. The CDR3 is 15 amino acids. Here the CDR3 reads CASSEQGPPNSPLHF. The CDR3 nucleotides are TGTGCCAGCAGTGAACAGGGGCCCCCCAATTCACCCCTCCACTTT.

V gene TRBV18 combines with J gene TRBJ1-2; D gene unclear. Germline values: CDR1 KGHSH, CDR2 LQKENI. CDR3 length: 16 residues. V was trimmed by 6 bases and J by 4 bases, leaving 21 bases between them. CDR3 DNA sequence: TGTGCCAGCTCCCGCTCTGACTCTCCTGCTAGCTATGGCTACACCTTC. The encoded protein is CASSRSDSPASYGYTF.

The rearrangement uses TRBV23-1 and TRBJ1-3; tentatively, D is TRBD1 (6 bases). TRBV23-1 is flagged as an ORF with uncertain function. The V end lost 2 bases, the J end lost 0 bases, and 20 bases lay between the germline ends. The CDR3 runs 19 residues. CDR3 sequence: CASSQGGGTRQASGNTIYF. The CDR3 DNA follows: TGCGCCAGCAGTCAAGGGGGGGGGACCCGACAGGCCTCTGGAAACACCATATATTTT.

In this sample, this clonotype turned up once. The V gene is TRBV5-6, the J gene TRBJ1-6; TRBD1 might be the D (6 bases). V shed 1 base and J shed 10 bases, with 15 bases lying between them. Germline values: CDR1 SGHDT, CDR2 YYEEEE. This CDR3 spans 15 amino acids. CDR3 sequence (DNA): TGTGCCAGCAGCTTGCCGGGAGGGGGTGGATCACCCCTCCACTTT. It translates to CASSLPGGGGSPLHF. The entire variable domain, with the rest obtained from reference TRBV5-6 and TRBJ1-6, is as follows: DAGVTQSPTHLIKTRGQQVTLRCSPKSGHDTVSWYQQALGQGPQFIFQYYEEEERQRGNFPDRFSGHQFPNYSSELNVNALLLGDSALYLCASSLPGGGGSPLHFGNGTRLTVT.

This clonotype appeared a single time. The chain's CDR3 is CASSLERGLRGANVLTF. The CDR3, as DNA: TGTGCCAGCAGTTTAGAAAGGGGGCTGAGGGGGGCCAACGTCCTGACTTTC. The chain links TRBV12-3 or TRBV12-4 to TRBJ2-6; TRBD1 agrees at 7 bases. V lost 1 base, J lost 4 bases, and 7 bases stayed unmatched. This CDR3 comprises 17 residues.

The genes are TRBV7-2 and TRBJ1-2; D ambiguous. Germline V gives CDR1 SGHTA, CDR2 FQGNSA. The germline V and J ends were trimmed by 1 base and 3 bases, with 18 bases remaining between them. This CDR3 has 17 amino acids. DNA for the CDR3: TGTGCCAGCAGCTTAGGGGCGGTTTCGGCGGCCCACTATGGCTACACCTTC. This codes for CASSLGAVSAAHYGYTF.

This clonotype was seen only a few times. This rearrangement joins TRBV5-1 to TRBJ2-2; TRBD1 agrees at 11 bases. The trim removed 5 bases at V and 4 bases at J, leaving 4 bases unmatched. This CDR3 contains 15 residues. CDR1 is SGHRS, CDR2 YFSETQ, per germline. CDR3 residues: CASRSGTGGTGELFF. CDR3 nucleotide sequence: TGCGCCAGCAGGAGCGGGACAGGGGGCACCGGGGAGCTGTTTTTT.